These T cell receptor beta chains were read from a single sample in a study of T cell responses to AZD1222 COVID-19 vaccine. The method was immunoSEQ multiplex PCR; TCRdb's version includes in-frame clones alone and lacks a portion of them. Of approximately 120,000 clones detected, 93% appear once; the ten largest clones hold roughly 0.87%. The material sequenced was peripheral blood, taken on day 0 of AZD1222 vaccination. These receptor sequences come from an adult in good health. Both conserved end residues are part of each CDR3. Fields, in order: V gene, D gene, J gene, clone size, CDR3 protein, CDR3 DNA. D genes are given only for firm matches. Clone size is stated in some rows and not others, as once, few, many or a class when expanded.

v_call: TRBV6-5; d_call: -; j_call: TRBJ1-2; clone_size: once; cdr3_aa: CASSYSTSGGYTF; cdr3_nt: TGTGCCAGCAGTTATAGTACCTCTGGGGGCTACACCTTC
v_call: TRBV6-2/TRBV6-3; d_call: -; j_call: TRBJ1-1; clone_size: -; cdr3_aa: CASSSGGARNTEAFF; cdr3_nt: TGTGCCAGCAGTTCCGGCGGGGCGCGGAACACTGAAGCTTTCTTT
v_call: TRBV2; d_call: -; j_call: TRBJ2-5; clone_size: -; cdr3_aa: CASREGVEYQETQYF; cdr3_nt: TGTGCCAGCCGAGAAGGAGTGGAGTACCAAGAGACCCAGTACTTC
v_call: TRBV29-1; d_call: -; j_call: TRBJ1-2; clone_size: -; cdr3_aa: CSVENAARGGYTF; cdr3_nt: TGCAGCGTTGAAAATGCGGCGAGGGGAGGCTACACCTTC
v_call: TRBV21-1; d_call: -; j_call: TRBJ2-5; clone_size: -; cdr3_aa: CASSTGQGAWAALETQYF; cdr3_nt: TGTGCCAGCAGCACGGGACAGGGGGCTTGGGCCGCCCTGGAGACCCAGTACTTC
v_call: TRBV9; d_call: -; j_call: TRBJ1-3; clone_size: -; cdr3_aa: CASSVAGSPGNTIYF; cdr3_nt: TGTGCCAGCAGCGTAGCGGGGTCGCCTGGAAACACCATATATTTT
v_call: TRBV25-1; d_call: -; j_call: TRBJ2-1; clone_size: -; cdr3_aa: CASSARENEQFF; cdr3_nt: TGTGCCAGCAGTGCCAGGGAAAATGAGCAGTTCTTC
v_call: TRBV19; d_call: -; j_call: TRBJ2-2; clone_size: once; cdr3_aa: CATTVTGELFF; cdr3_nt: TGTGCCACCACAGTGACCGGGGAGCTGTTTTTT
v_call: TRBV7-2; d_call: -; j_call: TRBJ2-1; clone_size: -; cdr3_aa: CASSLYRNREQFF; cdr3_nt: TGTGCCAGCAGCTTATACAGGAACCGCGAGCAGTTCTTC
v_call: TRBV6-5; d_call: TRBD1; j_call: TRBJ1-1; clone_size: -; cdr3_aa: CASSHGQVTEAFF; cdr3_nt: TGTGCCAGCAGTCACGGACAGGTTACTGAAGCTTTCTTT